This T cell receptor beta chain originates from a study of T cell responses to AZD1222 COVID-19 vaccine. The trim removed 2 bases at V and 5 bases at J, leaving 2 bases unmatched. There are 14 residues in the CDR3. CDR1 and CDR2 from the germline V gene are SNHLY and FYNNEI. Measured with immunoSEQ multiplex PCR; TCRdb has only the in-frame clones, and not every one. The sample holds 90,000 to 100,000 clones, more than 75% seen once. The chain is built from TRBV2 and TRBJ2-2; 7 nucleotides match TRBD1. The receptor was isolated from an adult who received the AZD1222 COVID-19 vaccine. The sequences come from peripheral blood, collected 28 days after the second AZD1222 dose. CDR3 coding DNA: TGTGCCAGCAGTGAAAGGGGGCGGACCGGGGAGCTGTTTTTT. This encodes CASSERGRTGELFF.